This T cell receptor beta chain was sequenced for a study of blood T cell repertoires in COVID-19. At the level of the study: Samples of COVID-19 (acute and convalescent) were obtained from the United States, Italy and Spain. T cells, B-cell-depleted T cells, or PBMCs supplied cDNA or gDNA.

This clone was recorded once. The data were produced by immunoSEQ multiplex PCR, yet TCRdb's version contains in-frame clones alone and is incomplete. The table shows hundreds of thousands of clones, with about 85% occurring only once. Sequenced material: peripheral blood. The TCR sequence derives from a man between 18 and 29 years old with active or convalescent COVID-19.

CDR3 DNA sequence: TGTGCCAGCAGAGCGGGAGATTCTTACGAGCAGTACTTC. It encodes CASRAGDSYEQYF. The chain joins TRBV2 to TRBJ2-7, with 8 bases lining up with TRBD2. The CDR3 is made up of 13 amino acids. Germline V gene data show CDR1 as SNHLY and CDR2 as FYNNEI. The junction had 5 bases not matched to a gene; V was cut back by 6 bases and J by 4 bases.